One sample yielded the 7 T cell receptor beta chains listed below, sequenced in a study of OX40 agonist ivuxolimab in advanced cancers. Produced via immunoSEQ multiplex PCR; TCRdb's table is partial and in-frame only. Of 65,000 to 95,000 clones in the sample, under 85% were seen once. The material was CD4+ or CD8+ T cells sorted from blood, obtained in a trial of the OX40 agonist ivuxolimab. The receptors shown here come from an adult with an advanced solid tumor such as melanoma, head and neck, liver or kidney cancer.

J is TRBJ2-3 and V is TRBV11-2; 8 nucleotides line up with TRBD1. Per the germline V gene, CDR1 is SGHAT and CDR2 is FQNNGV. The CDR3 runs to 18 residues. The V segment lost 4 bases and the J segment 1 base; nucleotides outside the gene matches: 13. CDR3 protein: CASSSARGQGAGTDTQYF. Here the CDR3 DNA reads TGTGCCAGCAGCTCCGCCCGAGGGCAGGGGGCAGGCACAGATACGCAGTATTTT.

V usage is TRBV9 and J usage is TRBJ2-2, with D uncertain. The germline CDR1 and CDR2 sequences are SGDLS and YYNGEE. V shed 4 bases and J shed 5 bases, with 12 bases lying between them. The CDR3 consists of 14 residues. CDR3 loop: CASSPQRVTGELFF. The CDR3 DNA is TGTGCCAGCAGCCCCCAAAGAGTTACCGGGGAGCTGTTTTTT. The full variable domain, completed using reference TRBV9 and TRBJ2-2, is DSGVTQTPKHLITATGQRVTLRCSPRSGDLSVYWYQQSLDQGLQFLIQYYNGEERAKGNILERFSAQQFPDLHSELNLSSLELGDSALYFCASSPQRVTGELFFGEGSRLTVL.

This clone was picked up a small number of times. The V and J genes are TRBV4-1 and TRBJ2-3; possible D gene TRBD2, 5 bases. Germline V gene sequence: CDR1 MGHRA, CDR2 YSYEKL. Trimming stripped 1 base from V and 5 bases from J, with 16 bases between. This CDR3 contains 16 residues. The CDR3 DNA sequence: TGCGCCAGCAGCCAAGGTCTAACAGTAGGAGGAGATACGCAGTATTTT. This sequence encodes CASSQGLTVGGDTQYF.

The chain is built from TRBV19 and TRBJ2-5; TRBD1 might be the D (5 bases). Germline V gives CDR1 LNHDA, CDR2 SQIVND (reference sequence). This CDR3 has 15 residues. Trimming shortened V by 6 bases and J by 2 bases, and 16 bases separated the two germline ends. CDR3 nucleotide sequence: TGTGCCAGTAGCCCCCTGGGGCAGGGTCAAGAGACCCAGTACTTC. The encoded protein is CASSPLGQGQETQYF.

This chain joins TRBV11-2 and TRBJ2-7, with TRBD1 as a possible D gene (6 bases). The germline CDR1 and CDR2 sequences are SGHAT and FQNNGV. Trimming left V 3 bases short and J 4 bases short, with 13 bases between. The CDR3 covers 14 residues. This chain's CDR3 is CASSLLLGGYEQYF. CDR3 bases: TGTGCCAGCAGCTTGTTATTAGGGGGTTACGAGCAGTACTTC.

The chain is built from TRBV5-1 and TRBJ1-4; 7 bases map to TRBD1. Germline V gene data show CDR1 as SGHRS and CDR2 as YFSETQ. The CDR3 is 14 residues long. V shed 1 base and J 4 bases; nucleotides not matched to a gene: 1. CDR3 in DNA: TGCGCCAGCAGCTTGACAGGGGTTAATGAAAAACTGTTTTTT. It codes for CASSLTGVNEKLFF.

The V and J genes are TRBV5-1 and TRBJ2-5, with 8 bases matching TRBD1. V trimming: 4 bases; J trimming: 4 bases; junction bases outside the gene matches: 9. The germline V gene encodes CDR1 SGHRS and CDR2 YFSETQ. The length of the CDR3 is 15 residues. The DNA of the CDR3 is TGCGCCAGCAGCCTAGGACAGGGCCTGGCAGAGACCCAGTACTTC. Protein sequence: CASSLGQGLAETQYF.